This T cell receptor (beta chain) is from a study of regulatory T cells in long-lasting Graves disease (dated by TCRdb to 2020 to 2023). For the study in its entirety: Persistent Graves' disease was defined as persistently positive TSH receptor autoantibodies together with antithyroid drug treatment for over 5 years. Patients with persistent Graves' disease were compared with patients with newly diagnosed Graves' disease using TCR sequencing and RNA sequencing of peripheral blood. A total of approximately 35 samples underwent TCR sequencing: around 13 from persistent and around 20 from newly diagnosed Graves' disease patients. The study was conducted in China and was registered as a clinical trial. Antithyroid drugs had been taken for about 10.3 years on average by persistent Graves' disease patients in the clinical cohort.

The library was obtained by multiplex PCR. Sequencing used an Illumina HiSeq 4000. To build TCR beta libraries, CDR3 regions were amplified by Arm-PCR using iRepertoire HTBI primers. Before sequencing, the PCR products underwent gel purification. Regarding the original processing steps: Gene usage analysis of CDR3 amino acid clonotypes relied on the roughly 60 TRBV and about 15 TRBJ segments identified across samples. Filtered high-quality paired reads were merged into contigs using COPE and FqMerger. BLAST was used to align contigs to IMGT TRBV, TRBD and TRBJ reference genes, with CDR3 defined following IMGT. Clonotypes above 0.1% frequency were classified as highly expanded clones. Repertoire diversity was measured by Shannon entropy, and V-J evenness by the Gini coefficient. A clonotype was considered public if more than one individual shared it. TCRdb's own reprocessing of the public reads used fastp at Q25 and MiXCR and kept productive beta chains. Under each unique CDR3 protein, matching rows form one entry showing the most common genes and DNA. None of the V and J calls come from the authors' own analysis; TCRdb made them. This sample holds some 470,000 distinct CDR3 sequences; roughly 21% were observed only once. The ten largest make up less than 9% of the sample.

Overall study outcomes, separate from this receptor: TRBV28, TRBJ1-2 and TRBJ2-5 were preferentially used in persistent disease, while TRBV20-1 and TRBJ2-1 were favored in newly diagnosed disease. Persistent Graves' disease patients showed lower TCR Shannon entropy and fewer highly expanded clones than newly diagnosed patients, suggesting clonal expansion. Sequencing and analysis were restricted to the TCR beta chain. Patients with persistent disease shared more public clonotypes (around 2,500) than newly diagnosed patients did (about 1,000). Because the primary lesion, thyroid tissue, could not be accessed, the study looked at peripheral blood alone. The authors noted that the small sample size was a limitation that may lower accuracy.

Deletion took 4 bases off V and 4 bases off J, with a span of 17 bases between the germline ends. The CDR3 goes from the cysteine to the phenylalanine over 15 residues. The CDR3 DNA has 45 bases and is translated from base 1. Looking up the germline V gene (reference sequence) yields CDR1 DFQATT and CDR2 SNEGSKA. Regarding this clonotype: Its antigen remains unidentified. Per-base qualities were not stored, and no clone one base away is much larger.

Per the publication, the time point label means: persistent/refractory GD, antithyroid drugs over 5 years with positive TRAb. For both TCR sequencing and RNA sequencing, RNA was extracted from PBMCs in TRIzol. The diagnosis of Graves' disease followed American Thyroid Association guidelines. Patients were recruited from an endocrinology department in Xi'an, China. Each patient gave about 8.1 milliliters of peripheral blood, collected in an EDTA anticoagulant tube. Ficoll Paque Plus density gradient separation was used to isolate PBMCs, and no further T cell sorting was performed. An Agilent 2100 Bioanalyzer and agarose gel were used to check RNA quality, and a NanoDrop 2000 was used to measure RNA concentration.

The TCR originated in a female donor with Graves disease. The sequencing used peripheral blood mononuclear cells (PBMCs), collected when the disease was refractory, from a patient treated with antithyroid drugs. The chain is encoded by TRBV20-1 joined to TRBJ1-5, and possibly TRBD1, on 5 matching bases. The nucleotide sequence is given as TGCAGTGCTAATATTGCGGGACGTACTAATCAGCCCCAGCATTTT. Its protein reads: CSANIAGRTNQPQHF.